The sequence of this T cell receptor (beta chain) was determined in a study of blood T cell repertoires in COVID-19 (dated by TCRdb to 2020 to 2021). Context from the whole study: Samples covering the acute and convalescent phases of COVID-19 were provided by collaborators in the United States, Italy and Spain. The repertoires were released in a freely available public database meant as a resource for research on the immune response to SARS-CoV-2. Sample metadata almost always included a de-identified subject ID, COVID-19 status, age in years and sex. Subjects who had been exposed to COVID-19, were actively infected with it, or had recovered from it provided the deeply sampled blood TCRbeta repertoires that made up the dataset. The samples were drawn from the first 160 participants of the ongoing ImmuneRACE study and from 1,254 subjects provided by 6 global collaborators. Where available, HLA class I and class II types were obtained from metadata supplied by the sample provider rather than from assay-based typing. The prospective study material was composed of cDNA or gDNA derived from T cells, B-cell-depleted T cells, or PBMCs. Overall study results and their limits: Clinical and demographic metadata were provided uncurated, with the amount varying by source and participant.

About this clone itself: This clone's antigen is unknown. Per-base qualities were not stored, and no clone one base away is much larger.

Each collaborating institution followed its own protocols to collect whole blood in K2EDTA tubes. For TCRbeta analysis, collaborators shipped samples in one of three forms: frozen whole blood, isolated PBMCs, or DNA extracted from either of those sample types. From its cysteine to its phenylalanine, the CDR3 spans 13 amino acids. Only the CDR3 part of the read is kept: 39 bases, read in frame from the first base. Trimming costs V 8 bases and J 5 bases, and their ends lie 13 bases apart. Looking up the germline V gene yields CDR1 MNHEY and CDR2 SVGAGI. The immunoSEQ Assay, a bias-controlled multiplex PCR, was used to amplify TCRbeta CDR3 regions from genomic DNA. For the original study's pipeline: The number of nucleated cells in each sample was estimated from the amplification of reference gene primers within the assay. To quantify the absolute abundance of each unique TCRbeta CDR3 rearrangement, sequence reads were collapsed and filtered. For each sample, productive Simpson clonality was calculated as the square root of Simpson's diversity index across productive rearrangements. TCRdb holds this immuneACCESS table with in-frame rearrangements only. Some clones are missing; in checked studies, unresolved V genes explain under half, and the rest has no known cause. That table supplies the V and J calls and clone size; D and trimming were determined from the DNA. The table for this sample lists 180,000 or so clones; approximately 88% of them were counted only once. The biggest ten clones account for roughly 3.7% of the sample.

Sequenced sample: peripheral blood. The V gene is TRBV6-5 and the J gene is TRBJ1-5; the D region possibly corresponds to TRBD1 (6 bases align). The sequence was collected from a woman in her twenties or thirties with acute or convalescent COVID-19. The nucleotide sequence is given as TGTGCCAGCGGAGGCAGGGGACATCAGCCCCAGCATTTT. Its coded protein is CASGGRGHQPQHF.